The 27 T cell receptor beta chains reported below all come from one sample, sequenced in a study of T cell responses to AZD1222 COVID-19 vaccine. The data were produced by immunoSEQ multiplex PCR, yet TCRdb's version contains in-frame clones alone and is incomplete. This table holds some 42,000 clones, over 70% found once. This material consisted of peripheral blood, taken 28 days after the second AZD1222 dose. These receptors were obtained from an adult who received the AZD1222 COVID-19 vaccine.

The DNA for the CDR3 is TGTGCCAGTAGGGAGAGGACAGGGGTTTCCGAGCAGTACTTC. Translating gives CASRERTGVSEQYF. The rearrangement joins TRBV19 to TRBJ2-7; TRBD1 aligns across 9 bases. Germline V lookup: CDR1 LNHDA, CDR2 SQIVND (reference sequence). J was trimmed by 6 bases and V by 6 bases; bases with no gene match: 9. The CDR3 contains 14 residues.

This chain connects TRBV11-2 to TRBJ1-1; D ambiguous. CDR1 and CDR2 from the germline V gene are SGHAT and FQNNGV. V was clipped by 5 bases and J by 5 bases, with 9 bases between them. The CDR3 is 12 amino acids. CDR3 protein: CASSLVGTEAFF. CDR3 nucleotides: TGTGCCAGCAGCCTGGTGGGGACTGAAGCTTTCTTT.

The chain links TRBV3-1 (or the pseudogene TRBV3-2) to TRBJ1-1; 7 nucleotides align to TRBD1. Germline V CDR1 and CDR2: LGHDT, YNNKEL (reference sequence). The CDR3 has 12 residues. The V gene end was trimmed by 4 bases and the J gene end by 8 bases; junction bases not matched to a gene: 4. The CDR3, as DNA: TGTGCCAGCAGCCGCGGGACAGTCGAAGCTTTCTTT. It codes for CASSRGTVEAFF.

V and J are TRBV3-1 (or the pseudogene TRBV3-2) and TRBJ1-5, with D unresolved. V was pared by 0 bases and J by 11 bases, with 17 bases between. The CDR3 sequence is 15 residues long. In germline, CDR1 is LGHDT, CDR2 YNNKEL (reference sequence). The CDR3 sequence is CASSQELTPIGTQHF. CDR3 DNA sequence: TGTGCCAGCAGCCAAGAGCTGACCCCCATTGGTACCCAGCATTTT.

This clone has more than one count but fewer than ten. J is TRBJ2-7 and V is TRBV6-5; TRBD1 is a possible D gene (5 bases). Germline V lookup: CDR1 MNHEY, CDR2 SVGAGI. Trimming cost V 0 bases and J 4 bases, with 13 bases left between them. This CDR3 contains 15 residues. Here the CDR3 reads CASSYSQGERYEQYF. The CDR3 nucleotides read TGTGCCAGCAGTTACTCCCAGGGTGAGCGATACGAGCAGTACTTC.

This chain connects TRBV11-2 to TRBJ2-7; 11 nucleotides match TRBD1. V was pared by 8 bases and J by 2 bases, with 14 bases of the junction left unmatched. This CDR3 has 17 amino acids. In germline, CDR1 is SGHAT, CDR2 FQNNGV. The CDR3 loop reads CASVRGTGGPLPYEQYF. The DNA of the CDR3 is TGTGCCAGCGTCCGAGGGACAGGGGGACCTCTCCCCTACGAGCAGTACTTC. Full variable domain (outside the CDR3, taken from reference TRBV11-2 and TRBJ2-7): EAGVAQSPRYKIIEKRQSVAFWCNPISGHATLYWYQQILGQGPKLLIQFQNNGVVDDSQLPKDRFSAERLKGVDSTLKIQPAKLEDSAVYLCASVRGTGGPLPYEQYFGPGTRLTVT.

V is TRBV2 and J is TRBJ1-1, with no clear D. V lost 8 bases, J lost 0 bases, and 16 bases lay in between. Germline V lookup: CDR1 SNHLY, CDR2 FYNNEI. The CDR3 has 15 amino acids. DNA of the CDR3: TGTGCCAGCCGCCCCAGCGCATCGATGAACACTGAAGCTTTCTTT. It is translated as CASRPSASMNTEAFF.

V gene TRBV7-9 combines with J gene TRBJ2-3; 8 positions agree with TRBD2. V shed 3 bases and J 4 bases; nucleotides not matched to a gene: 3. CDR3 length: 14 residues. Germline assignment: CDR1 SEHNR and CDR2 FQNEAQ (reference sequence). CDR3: CASSLTSVSDTQYF. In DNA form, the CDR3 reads TGTGCCAGCAGCTTGACTAGCGTTTCAGATACGCAGTATTTT.

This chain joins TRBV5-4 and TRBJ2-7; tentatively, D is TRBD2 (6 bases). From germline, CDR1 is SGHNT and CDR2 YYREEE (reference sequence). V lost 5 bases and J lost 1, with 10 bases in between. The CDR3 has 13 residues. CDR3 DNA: TGTGCCAGCAGGAGCGGGTCTTCCTACGAGCAGTACTTC. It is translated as CASRSGSSYEQYF. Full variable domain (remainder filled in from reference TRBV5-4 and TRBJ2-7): ETGVTQSPTHLIKTRGQQVTLRCSSQSGHNTVSWYQQALGQGPQFIFQYYREEENGRGNFPPRFSGLQFPNYSSELNVNALELDDSALYLCASRSGSSYEQYFGPGTRLTVT.

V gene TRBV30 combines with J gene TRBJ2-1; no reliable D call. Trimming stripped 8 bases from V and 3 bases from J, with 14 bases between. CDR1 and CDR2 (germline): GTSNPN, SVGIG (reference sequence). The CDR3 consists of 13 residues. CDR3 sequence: CARSRENYNEQFF. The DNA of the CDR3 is TGTGCCCGCTCAAGAGAGAACTACAATGAGCAGTTCTTC.

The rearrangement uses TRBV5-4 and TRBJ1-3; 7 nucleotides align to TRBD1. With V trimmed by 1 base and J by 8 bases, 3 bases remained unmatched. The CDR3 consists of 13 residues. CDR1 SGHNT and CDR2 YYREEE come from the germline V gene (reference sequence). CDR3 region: CASSLKGADTIYF. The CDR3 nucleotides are TGTGCCAGCAGCTTGAAGGGGGCGGACACCATATATTTT.

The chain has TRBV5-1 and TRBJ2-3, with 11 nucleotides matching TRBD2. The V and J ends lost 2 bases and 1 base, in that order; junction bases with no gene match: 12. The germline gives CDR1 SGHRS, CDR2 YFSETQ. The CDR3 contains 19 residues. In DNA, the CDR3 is TGCGCCAGCAGCTTTCCGAGGGGTCTAGCGGGGGGACGCACAGATACGCAGTATTTT. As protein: CASSFPRGLAGGRTDTQYF. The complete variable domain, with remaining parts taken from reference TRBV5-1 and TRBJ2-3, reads KAGVTQTPRYLIKTRGQQVTLSCSPISGHRSVSWYQQTPGQGLQFLFEYFSETQRNKGNFPGRFSGRQFSNSRSEMNVSTLELGDSALYLCASSFPRGLAGGRTDTQYFGPGTRLTVL.

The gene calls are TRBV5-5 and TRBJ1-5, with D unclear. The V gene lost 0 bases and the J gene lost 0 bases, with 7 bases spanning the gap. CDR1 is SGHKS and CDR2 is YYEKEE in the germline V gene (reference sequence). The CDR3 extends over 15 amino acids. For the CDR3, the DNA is TGTGCCAGCAGCTTGGGGGTGGGTAGCAATCAGCCCCAGCATTTT. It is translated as CASSLGVGSNQPQHF.

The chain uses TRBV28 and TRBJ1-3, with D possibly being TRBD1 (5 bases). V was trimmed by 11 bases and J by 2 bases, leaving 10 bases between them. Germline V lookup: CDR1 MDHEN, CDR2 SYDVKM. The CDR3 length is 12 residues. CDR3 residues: CAWGGTGNTIYF. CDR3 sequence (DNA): TGTGCCTGGGGGGGGACTGGAAACACCATATATTTT.

CDR3 protein: CASSLLARGGFADTQYF. In DNA, the CDR3 is TGTGCCAGCAGCTTACTCGCACGGGGGGGCTTCGCAGATACGCAGTATTTT. The chain is built from TRBV11-2 and TRBJ2-3; 8 nucleotides line up with TRBD2. The CDR3 contains 17 residues. J lost 4 bases, V lost 2 bases, and 11 bases had no gene match. Germline CDR1 is SGHAT and CDR2 is FQNNGV.

This chain's CDR3 is CASSMKLAGARTDTQYF. In DNA form, the CDR3 reads TGTGCCAGTAGTATGAAACTAGCGGGGGCCCGCACAGATACGCAGTATTTT. The chain links TRBV19 to TRBJ2-3; TRBD2 aligns across 11 bases. The CDR3 runs 17 residues. Germline V gene lookup returns CDR1 LNHDA and CDR2 SQIVND (reference sequence). After removal of 3 bases from V and 1 base from J, the junction contained 6 bases not matched to a gene.

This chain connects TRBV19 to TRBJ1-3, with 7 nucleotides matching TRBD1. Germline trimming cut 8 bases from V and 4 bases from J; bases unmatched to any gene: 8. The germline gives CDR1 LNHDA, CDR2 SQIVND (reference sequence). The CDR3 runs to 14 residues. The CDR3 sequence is CASLTGPSGNTIYF. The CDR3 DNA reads TGTGCCAGTTTGACAGGGCCTTCGGGAAACACCATATATTTT.

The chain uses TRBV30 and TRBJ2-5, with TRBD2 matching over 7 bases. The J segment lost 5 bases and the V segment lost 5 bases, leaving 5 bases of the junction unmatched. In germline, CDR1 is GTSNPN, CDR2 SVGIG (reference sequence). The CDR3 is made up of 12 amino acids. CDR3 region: CAWSVGGETQYF. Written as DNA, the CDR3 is TGTGCCTGGTCTGTGGGGGGGGAGACCCAGTACTTC.

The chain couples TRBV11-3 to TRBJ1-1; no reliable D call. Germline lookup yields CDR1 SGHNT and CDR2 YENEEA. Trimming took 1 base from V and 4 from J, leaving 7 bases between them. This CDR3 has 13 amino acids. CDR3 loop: CASSLGRRTEAFF. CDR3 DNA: TGTGCCAGCAGCTTAGGACGGCGCACTGAAGCTTTCTTT. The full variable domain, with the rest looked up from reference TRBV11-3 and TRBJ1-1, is EAGVVQSPRYKIIEKKQPVAFWCNPISGHNTLYWYLQNLGQGPELLIRYENEEAVDDSQLPKDRFSAERLKGVDSTLKIQPAELGDSAVYLCASSLGRRTEAFFGQGTRLTVV.

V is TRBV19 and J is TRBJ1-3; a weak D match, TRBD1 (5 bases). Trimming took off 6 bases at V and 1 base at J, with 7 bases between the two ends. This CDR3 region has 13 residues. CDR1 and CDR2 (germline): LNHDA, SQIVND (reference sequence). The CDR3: CASSKGSGNTIYF. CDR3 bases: TGTGCCAGTAGCAAGGGGTCTGGAAACACCATATATTTT.

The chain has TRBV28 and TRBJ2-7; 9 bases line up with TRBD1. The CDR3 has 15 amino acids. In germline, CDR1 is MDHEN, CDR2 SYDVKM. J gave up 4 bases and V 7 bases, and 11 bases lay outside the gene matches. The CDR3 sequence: CASKSFGQGLYEQYF. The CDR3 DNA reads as TGTGCCAGCAAAAGTTTCGGACAGGGGTTGTACGAGCAGTACTTC.

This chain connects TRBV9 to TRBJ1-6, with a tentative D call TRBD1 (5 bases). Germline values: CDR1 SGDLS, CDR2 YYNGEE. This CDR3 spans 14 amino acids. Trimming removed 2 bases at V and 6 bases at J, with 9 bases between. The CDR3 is CASSVDSFNSPLHF. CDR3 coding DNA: TGTGCCAGCAGCGTTGACAGTTTTAATTCACCCCTCCACTTT.

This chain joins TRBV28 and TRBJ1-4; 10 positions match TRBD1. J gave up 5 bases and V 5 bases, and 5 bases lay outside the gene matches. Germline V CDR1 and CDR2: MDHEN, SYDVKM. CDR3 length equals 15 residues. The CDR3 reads CASSGGQGWNEKLFF. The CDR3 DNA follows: TGTGCCAGCAGTGGGGGACAGGGGTGGAATGAAAAACTGTTTTTT.

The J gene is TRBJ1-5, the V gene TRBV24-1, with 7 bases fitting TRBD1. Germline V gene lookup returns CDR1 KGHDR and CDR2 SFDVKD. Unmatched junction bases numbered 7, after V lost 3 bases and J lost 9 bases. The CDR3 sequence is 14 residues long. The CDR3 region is CATSDPRGQTPQHF. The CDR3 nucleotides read TGTGCCACCAGTGATCCCCGGGGACAGACGCCCCAGCATTTT.

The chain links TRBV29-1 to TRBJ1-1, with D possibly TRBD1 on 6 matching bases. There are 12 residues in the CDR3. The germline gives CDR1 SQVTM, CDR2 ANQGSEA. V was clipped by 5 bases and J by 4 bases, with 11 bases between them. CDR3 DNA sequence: TGCAGCGTTAGCACAGGGAGCACTGAAGCTTTCTTT. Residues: CSVSTGSTEAFF.

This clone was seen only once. As DNA, the CDR3 is TGTGCCAGCTCACTAGGGGGAGTTGGGCCTGGAAACACCATATATTTT. Its translation: CASSLGGVGPGNTIYF. The chain combines TRBV18 with TRBJ1-3; TRBD1 is a possible D gene (6 bases). Trimming stripped 4 bases from V and 2 bases from J, with 15 bases between. The CDR3 length is 16 residues. Germline V gene lookup returns CDR1 KGHSH and CDR2 LQKENI.

CDR3 sequence reads: CASSMGRLAGANEQFF. CDR3 sequence (DNA): TGTGCCAGTAGTATGGGCCGACTAGCTGGGGCCAATGAGCAGTTCTTC. The chain joins TRBV19 to TRBJ2-1, with TRBD2 matching 7 bases. The CDR3 runs to 16 residues. Trimming cost V 3 bases and J 6 bases; bases outside gene matches: 11. The germline V gene encodes CDR1 LNHDA and CDR2 SQIVND (reference sequence).